These T cell receptor beta chains were read from a single sample in a study of blood T cell repertoires in COVID-19. The data were produced by immunoSEQ multiplex PCR, yet TCRdb's version contains in-frame clones alone and is incomplete. The sample includes tens of thousands of clones, approximately 86% of them seen just once. Sequencing was performed on peripheral blood. Receptors originate from a human donor in a cohort sampled during active COVID-19. The donor label of this sample is uncertain. Both conserved end residues are part of each CDR3. Each record gives: clone size, V gene, D gene, J gene, CDR3 DNA, CDR3 protein. The D gene is left open where the match is weak. Expanded clones are given a class, and other clones once, few, many or no size at all.

>NA|TRBV28|NA|TRBJ1-2
TGTGCCAGCAGTCGGTCCTGGGCTGGCTATGGCTACACCTTC
CASSRSWAGYGYTF
>NA|TRBV11-2|NA|TRBJ1-1
TGTGCCAGCAGCCTACGCGCTGAAGCTTTCTTT
CASSLRAEAFF
>few|TRBV4-2|TRBD1|TRBJ2-7
TGTGCCAGCAGCCAAGTAGGGGGCTCATACGAGCAGTACTTC
CASSQVGGSYEQYF
>NA|TRBV28|NA|TRBJ2-4
TGTGCCAGCAAAAGTACCCTCAGACTAGCCAAAAACATTCAGTACTTC
CASKSTLRLAKNIQYF
>NA|TRBV5-1|TRBD1|TRBJ2-7
TGCGCCAGCAGCAGCGGACAGGGTAACAACGAGCAGTACTTC
CASSSGQGNNEQYF
>NA|TRBV3-1/TRBV3-2|NA|TRBJ2-1
TGTGCCAGCAGCCAAGACTCACAGGGAAGCTCCTACAATGAGCAGTTCTTC
CASSQDSQGSSYNEQFF
>NA|TRBV5-1|TRBD1|TRBJ2-5
TGCGCCAGCAGCCAATATTCCAGGGGGCTAGAGACCCAGTACTTC
CASSQYSRGLETQYF
>few|TRBV10-3|TRBD1|TRBJ1-5
TGTGCCATTCAGAGACAGGGCGGTCAGCCCCAGCATTTT
CAIQRQGGQPQHF
>NA|TRBV12-5|TRBD2|TRBJ2-7
TGTGCTAGTGGAATGGGGGGGACCTACGAGCAGTACTTC
CASGMGGTYEQYF
>once|TRBV9|TRBD2|TRBJ2-2
TGTGCCAGCAGCCCCCGGTTGGGGGGGTTAAACACCGGGGAGCTGTTTTTT
CASSPRLGGLNTGELFF
>once|TRBV5-1|TRBD2|TRBJ2-1
TGCGCCAGCAGAGAAGCGGGAGGTCCCTACAATGAGCAGTTCTTC
CASREAGGPYNEQFF
>NA|TRBV5-1|TRBD1|TRBJ1-1
TGCGCCAGCAGTCGTGACAGGGGGACCACTGAAGCTTTCTTT
CASSRDRGTTEAFF
>NA|TRBV6-5|NA|TRBJ1-3
TGTGCCAGCAGTTACTCCGGAGGCTCTGGAAACACCATATATTTT
CASSYSGGSGNTIYF
>NA|TRBV19|NA|TRBJ2-3
TGTGCCAGTAGATCCCCCCATCCAGGGAAAGGGGTAGATACGCAGTATTTT
CASRSPHPGKGVDTQYF
>NA|TRBV7-9|NA|TRBJ1-2
TGTGCCAGCAGCTCAAGGGAGGGGGACTATGGCTACACCTTC
CASSSREGDYGYTF
>NA|TRBV5-4|TRBD2|TRBJ2-1
TGTGCCAGCAGCTTGTCTAGCGGGAGATCTTCTGAGCAGTTCTTC
CASSLSSGRSSEQFF
>NA|TRBV7-6|NA|TRBJ2-5
TGTGCCAGCAGCTTAGAGCGAGCCCGATTAGGGACCCAGTACTTC
CASSLERARLGTQYF
>NA|TRBV19|NA|TRBJ1-4
TGTGCCAGTAGTACCTTGAGGCCAGCGGCTAATGAAAAACTGTTTTTT
CASSTLRPAANEKLFF
>NA|TRBV28|NA|TRBJ2-1
TGTGCCAGCAGCCCCGGTGGCGAACAGGGCCGCTCCTACAATGAGCAGTTCTTC
CASSPGGEQGRSYNEQFF
>NA|TRBV3-1/TRBV3-2|TRBD1|TRBJ2-7
TGTGCCAGCAGCTTCGGGACAGAAGGCTACGAGCAGTACTTC
CASSFGTEGYEQYF
>NA|TRBV12-5|TRBD1|TRBJ2-5
TGTGCTAGTGGTTCAGGACAGGGGGCTTGGGAGACCCAGTACTTC
CASGSGQGAWETQYF
>NA|TRBV7-9|NA|TRBJ1-3
TGTGCCAGCGTGGAGGCCCCCGGAAACACCATATATTTT
CASVEAPGNTIYF
>NA|TRBV5-1|TRBD2|TRBJ2-5
TGCGCCAGCAGCTTGACTAGCGGGAGTGCCTGGGAGACCCAGTACTTC
CASSLTSGSAWETQYF
>NA|TRBV19|NA|TRBJ2-7
TGTGCCAGTAGTTCAGGGTTCGCGTCCTACGAGCAGTACTTC
CASSSGFASYEQYF
>NA|TRBV30|NA|TRBJ2-7
TGTGCCTGGAGTAGAGGATACGAGCAGTACTTC
CAWSRGYEQYF
>few|TRBV3-1/TRBV3-2|NA|TRBJ2-7
TGTGCCAGCAGCCAAGGAGGCCCCTCCTACGAGCAGTACTTC
CASSQGGPSYEQYF
>NA|TRBV4-1|TRBD1|TRBJ1-1
TGCGCCAGCAGCCAAGATGAGGGACAGTTTCACACTGAAGCTTTCTTT
CASSQDEGQFHTEAFF
>NA|TRBV19|TRBD1|TRBJ2-5
TGTGCCAGTCAGGGGGCGGAGACCCAGTACTTC
CASQGAETQYF
>NA|TRBV2|TRBD1|TRBJ1-2
TGTGCCAGCAGAGGGGACAGCAACTATGGCTACACCTTC
CASRGDSNYGYTF
>NA|TRBV24-1|TRBD1|TRBJ1-5
TGTGCCACCAGTGATTCTAGGACAGGGGCGAATCAGCCCCAGCATTTT
CATSDSRTGANQPQHF
>once|TRBV30|NA|TRBJ1-2
TGTGCCTGGAGTCCCGGGGGGGGCTTCTATGGCTACACCTTC
CAWSPGGGFYGYTF
>NA|TRBV5-1|NA|TRBJ1-2
TGCGCCAGCAGCTTCGGGAGAGGCATTAACTATGGCTACACCTTC
CASSFGRGINYGYTF
>NA|TRBV5-1|NA|TRBJ2-3
TGCGCCAGCAGCTTGAGGACAGCGGCAGATACGCAGTATTTT
CASSLRTAADTQYF
>NA|TRBV5-4|TRBD2|TRBJ2-4
TGTGCCAGCACCGTGGCAGCGGGAGAGGAGTACATTCAGTACTTC
CASTVAAGEEYIQYF
>NA|TRBV5-4|TRBD2|TRBJ2-1
TGTGCCAGCAGCTTGAAACGGGAGGGGAATGAGCAGTTCTTC
CASSLKREGNEQFF
>NA|TRBV6-5|NA|TRBJ2-1
TGTGCCAGCACGTTGTACAATGAGCAGTTCTTC
CASTLYNEQFF
>NA|TRBV15|TRBD1|TRBJ1-4
TGTGCCACCAGCAGGACAGGGATGTCCTCAACTAATGAAAAACTGTTTTTT
CATSRTGMSSTNEKLFF
>NA|TRBV19|TRBD1|TRBJ2-1
TGTGCCAGTAGTATATATACAGGGGGTATGAGAATTGACTACAATGAGCAGTTCTTC
CASSIYTGGMRIDYNEQFF
>NA|TRBV12-5|TRBD1|TRBJ1-5
TGTGCTAGTGGTTTAGGACAGGGGGCAAGTCAGCCCCAGCATTTT
CASGLGQGASQPQHF
>NA|TRBV2|TRBD1|TRBJ2-2
TGTGCCAGCACCCTAAACAGGGGGCTTGGGGAGCTGTTTTTT
CASTLNRGLGELFF
>NA|TRBV11-3|TRBD1|TRBJ1-6
TGTGCCAGCAGCCAGGGAGGGACAGGGAATTCACCCCTCCACTTT
CASSQGGTGNSPLHF
>few|TRBV2|NA|TRBJ1-2
TGTGCCAGCAGTGGGTCCGGGGAGAGCTATGGCTACACCTTC
CASSGSGESYGYTF
>NA|TRBV6-6|NA|TRBJ1-3
TGTGCCAGCAGTTCCAGGGATGGAAACACCATATATTTT
CASSSRDGNTIYF
>NA|TRBV14|NA|TRBJ2-7
TGTGCCAGCAGTTCTTACTACGAGCAGTACTTC
CASSSYYEQYF
>NA|TRBV7-2|TRBD2|TRBJ2-7
TGTGCCAGCAGCCCGGGGGGAATCTACGAGCAGTACTTC
CASSPGGIYEQYF
>NA|TRBV10-3|NA|TRBJ1-2
TGTGCCATCAATAGTGCCGCCGGCTACACCTTC
CAINSAAGYTF
>NA|TRBV30|NA|TRBJ1-1
TGTGCCTGGAGTCGATTTGACGGAGAGAACACTGAAGCTTTCTTT
CAWSRFDGENTEAFF
>NA|TRBV3-1/TRBV3-2|TRBD2|TRBJ2-1
TGTGCCAGCAGCCTATCTGGTCCCAATAGCGGGAGGGACAATGAGCAGTTCTTC
CASSLSGPNSGRDNEQFF
>NA|TRBV7-9|NA|TRBJ2-1
TGTGCCAGCAGCTTAGTCCTAGCGCGAGAAGGTGAGCAGTTCTTC
CASSLVLAREGEQFF
>once|TRBV5-1|TRBD2|TRBJ2-5
TGCGCCAGCAGCTCCCCGACTAGCACAGAGACCCAGTACTTC
CASSSPTSTETQYF
>NA|TRBV6-5|TRBD2|TRBJ2-3
TGTGCCAGCAGTTCACTAGCGGACACAGATACGCAGTATTTT
CASSSLADTDTQYF
>NA|TRBV7-8|NA|TRBJ2-1
TGTGCCTCCTCCCCCTACAATGAGCAGTTCTTC
CASSPYNEQFF
>NA|TRBV27|NA|TRBJ1-6
TGTGCCAGCAGCCTCAATTTGGGCCTTGAATCACCCCTCCACTTT
CASSLNLGLESPLHF
>NA|TRBV27|NA|TRBJ2-2
TGTGCCAGCAGTCCTAGACTAGTTCTAGGCACCGGGGAGCTGTTTTTT
CASSPRLVLGTGELFF
>NA|TRBV2|TRBD1|TRBJ1-2
TGTGCCAGCAGTCCCCGGGACAGCTCTGCTAACTATGGCTACACCTTC
CASSPRDSSANYGYTF